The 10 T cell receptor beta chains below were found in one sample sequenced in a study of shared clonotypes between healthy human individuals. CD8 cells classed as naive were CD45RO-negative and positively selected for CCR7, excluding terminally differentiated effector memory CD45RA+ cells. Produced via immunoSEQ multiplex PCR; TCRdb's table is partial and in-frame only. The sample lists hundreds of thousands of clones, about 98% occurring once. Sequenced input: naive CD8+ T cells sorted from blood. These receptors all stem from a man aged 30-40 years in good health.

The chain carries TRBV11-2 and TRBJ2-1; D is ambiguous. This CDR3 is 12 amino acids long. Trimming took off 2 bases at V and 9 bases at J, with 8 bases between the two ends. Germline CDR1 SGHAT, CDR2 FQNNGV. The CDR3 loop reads CASSLMAAEQFF. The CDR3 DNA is TGTGCCAGCAGCTTAATGGCGGCTGAGCAGTTCTTC.

CDR3 nucleotide sequence: TGTGCCACCAGCGGAGTGGACAGCCCAATGCCGGGCACAGATACGCAGTATTTT. The encoded protein is CATSGVDSPMPGTDTQYF. The V call is TRBV15, the J call TRBJ2-3; D possibly corresponds to TRBD1 (6 bases). V lost 5 bases and J 1 base, leaving 22 bases between the germline ends. Germline values: CDR1 LNHNV, CDR2 YYDKDF (reference sequence). CDR3 length: 18 amino acids.

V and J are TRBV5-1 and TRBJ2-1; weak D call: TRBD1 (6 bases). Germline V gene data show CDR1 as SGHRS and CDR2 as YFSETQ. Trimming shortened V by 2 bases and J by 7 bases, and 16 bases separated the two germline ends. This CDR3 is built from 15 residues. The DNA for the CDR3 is TGCGCCAGCAGCTTAGGACAGAGTAGGTCAAATGAGCAGTTCTTC. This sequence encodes CASSLGQSRSNEQFF.

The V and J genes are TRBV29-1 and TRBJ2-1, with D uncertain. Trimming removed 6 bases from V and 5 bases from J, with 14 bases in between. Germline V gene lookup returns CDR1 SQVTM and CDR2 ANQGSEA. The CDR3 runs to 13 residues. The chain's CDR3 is CSVALSLHNEQFF. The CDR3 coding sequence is TGCAGCGTAGCGCTATCTCTTCACAATGAGCAGTTCTTC.

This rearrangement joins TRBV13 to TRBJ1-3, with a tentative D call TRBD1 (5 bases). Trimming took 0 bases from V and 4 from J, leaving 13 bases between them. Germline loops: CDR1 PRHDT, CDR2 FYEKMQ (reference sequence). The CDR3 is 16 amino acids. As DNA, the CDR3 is TGTGCCAGCAGCTTAGGGCCGGGACGACAGGGAAACACCATATATTTT. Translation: CASSLGPGRQGNTIYF.

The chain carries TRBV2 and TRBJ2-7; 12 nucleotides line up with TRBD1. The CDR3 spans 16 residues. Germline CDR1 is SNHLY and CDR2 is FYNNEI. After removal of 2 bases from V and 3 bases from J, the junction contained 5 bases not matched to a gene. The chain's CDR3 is CASSEWGQGASYEQYF. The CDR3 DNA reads TGTGCCAGCAGTGAATGGGGACAGGGGGCGAGCTACGAGCAGTACTTC. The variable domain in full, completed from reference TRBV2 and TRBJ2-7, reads EPEVTQTPSHQVTQMGQEVILRCVPISNHLYFYWYRQILGQKVEFLVSFYNNEISEKSEIFDDQFSVERPDGSNFTLKIRSTKLEDSAMYFCASSEWGQGASYEQYFGPGTRLTVT.

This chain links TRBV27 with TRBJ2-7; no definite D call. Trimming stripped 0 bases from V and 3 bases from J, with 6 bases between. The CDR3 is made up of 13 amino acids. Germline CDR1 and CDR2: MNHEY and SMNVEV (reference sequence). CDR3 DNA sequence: TGTGCCAGCAGTTTATCGACCCTCTACGAGCAGTACTTC. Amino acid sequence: CASSLSTLYEQYF.

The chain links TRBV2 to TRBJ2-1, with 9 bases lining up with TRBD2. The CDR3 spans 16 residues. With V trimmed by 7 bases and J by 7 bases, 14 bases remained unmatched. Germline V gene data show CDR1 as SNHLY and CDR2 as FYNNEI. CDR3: CASTPDEREALNEQFF. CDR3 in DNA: TGTGCCAGCACCCCTGACGAGCGGGAGGCGCTAAATGAGCAGTTCTTC. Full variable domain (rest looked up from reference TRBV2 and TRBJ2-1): EPEVTQTPSHQVTQMGQEVILRCVPISNHLYFYWYRQILGQKVEFLVSFYNNEISEKSEIFDDQFSVERPDGSNFTLKIRSTKLEDSAMYFCASTPDEREALNEQFFGPGTRLTVL.

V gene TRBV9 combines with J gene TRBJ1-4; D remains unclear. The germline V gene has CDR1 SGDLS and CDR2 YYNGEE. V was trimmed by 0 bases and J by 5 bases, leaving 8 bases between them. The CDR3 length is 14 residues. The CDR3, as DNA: TGTGCCAGCAGCGTAGAGGCGGGAAATGAAAAACTGTTTTTT. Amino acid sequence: CASSVEAGNEKLFF.

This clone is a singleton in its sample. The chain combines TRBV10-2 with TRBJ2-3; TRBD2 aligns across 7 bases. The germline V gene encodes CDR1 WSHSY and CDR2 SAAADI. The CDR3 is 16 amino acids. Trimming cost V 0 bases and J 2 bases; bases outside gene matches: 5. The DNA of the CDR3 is TGCGCCAGCAGTGAGTCGATAGCGGGCGACACAGATACGCAGTATTTT. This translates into CASSESIAGDTDTQYF.